Described below is a single TCR beta chain sequence and its context. Antigen: not known. CDR1 and CDR2 from the germline V gene are MNHEY and SMNVEV (reference sequence). The ends were cut back, 5 bases at V and 9 bases at J, with 14 bases in the middle. This CDR3 region has 13 residues. Sequencing used immunoSEQ multiplex PCR; TCRdb keeps in-frame clones, though not all of them. The sample contains some 15,000 clones, approximately 92% of which appear only once. The entry originates in a study of chemoradiotherapy in HPV16-positive cancers. For the study at large: Two HPV16-positive patients' cells yielded candidate HPV-specific clones and common motifs. Study-wide results and limits: The functional HPV-specific definition rests on just two HPV16-positive patients. Candidate HPV-specific clones and E7-related TCR motifs grew in tumor during treatment. Better recurrence-free survival went with HPV-responsive T-cell expansion in HPV16-positive patients.

Specimen: blood, collected from a patient who underwent chemoradiotherapy. The V call is TRBV27, the J call TRBJ2-1; the D gene is possibly TRBD2 (6 bases). This clonotype originated in a human donor with HPV-associated anogenital cancer. The CDR3 DNA reads TGTGCCAGCAGTCACACTCTAGCGTCTGAGCAGTTCTTC. Translated, it gives CASSHTLASEQFF.